This T cell receptor (beta chain) was sequenced during a study of cytomegalovirus exposure and HLA in healthy donors. A multiplex PCR was run with 60 Vbeta primers and 13 Jbeta primers. The table came from immunoSEQ multiplex PCR; TCRdb's copy has only in-frame clones and leaves some out. The sample carries about 140,000 clones, roughly 74% recorded once. Details on this clone: Its target is unknown.

Regarding donors, all were healthy bone marrow donors. The junction had 8 bases not matched to a gene; V was cut back by 4 bases and J by 6 bases. CDR3 length equals 14 residues. The germline V gene encodes CDR1 SGHTA and CDR2 FQGNSA. Study-wide findings and caveats: In a later analysis, across HLA loci, associated TCR counts were highest for DRB1, lowest for HLA-C.

The chain recombines TRBV7-2 with TRBJ2-7, with 8 nucleotides matching TRBD2. This sequence originates from a young woman in good health and CMV-seropositive. The sequenced material came from PBMCs. The CDR3 DNA reads TGTGCCAGCAGCTCACGGGAGGGGCTGTTCGAGCAGTACTTC. Protein sequence: CASSSREGLFEQYF. The entire variable domain, with the rest obtained from reference TRBV7-2 and TRBJ2-7, is as follows: GAGVSQSPSNKVTEKGKDVELRCDPISGHTALYWYRQSLGQGLEFLIYFQGNSAPDKSGLPSDRFSAERTGGSVSTLTIQRTQQEDSAVYLCASSSREGLFEQYFGPGTRLTVT.